This TCR beta chain came from a study of blood T cell repertoires in COVID-19. Study details: Some COVID-19 samples were acute and others convalescent; all came from the United States, Italy and Spain. T cells, B-cell-depleted T cells, or PBMCs provided the cDNA or gDNA that served as material.

The V gene end was trimmed by 0 bases and the J gene end by 4 bases; junction bases not matched to a gene: 5. The germline V gene has CDR1 SGHTA and CDR2 FQGNSA. This CDR3 region has 16 residues. In the study's own analysis: Amplification from reference gene primers served as the basis for estimated nucleated cell counts. Clones were sequenced by immunoSEQ multiplex PCR, and TCRdb holds only the in-frame ones, with some missing. The V and J calls and clone size come from that table; D and trimming were worked out from the DNA. The top ten hold 2.4% of the sample, which has about 150,000 clones, 88% seen once.

The chain joins TRBV7-2 to TRBJ2-2; 7 positions match TRBD1. The source is a woman between 70 and 85 years old with acute or convalescent COVID-19. The sample comprised peripheral blood. The CDR3 here is CASSLARQGVTGELFF. In nucleotides, the CDR3 is TGTGCCAGCAGCTTAGCGCGGCAGGGGGTCACCGGGGAGCTGTTTTTT. The variable domain in full, completed from reference TRBV7-2 and TRBJ2-2, reads GAGVSQSPSNKVTEKGKDVELRCDPISGHTALYWYRQSLGQGLEFLIYFQGNSAPDKSGLPSDRFSAERTGGSVSTLTIQRTQQEDSAVYLCASSLARQGVTGELFFGEGSRLTVL.